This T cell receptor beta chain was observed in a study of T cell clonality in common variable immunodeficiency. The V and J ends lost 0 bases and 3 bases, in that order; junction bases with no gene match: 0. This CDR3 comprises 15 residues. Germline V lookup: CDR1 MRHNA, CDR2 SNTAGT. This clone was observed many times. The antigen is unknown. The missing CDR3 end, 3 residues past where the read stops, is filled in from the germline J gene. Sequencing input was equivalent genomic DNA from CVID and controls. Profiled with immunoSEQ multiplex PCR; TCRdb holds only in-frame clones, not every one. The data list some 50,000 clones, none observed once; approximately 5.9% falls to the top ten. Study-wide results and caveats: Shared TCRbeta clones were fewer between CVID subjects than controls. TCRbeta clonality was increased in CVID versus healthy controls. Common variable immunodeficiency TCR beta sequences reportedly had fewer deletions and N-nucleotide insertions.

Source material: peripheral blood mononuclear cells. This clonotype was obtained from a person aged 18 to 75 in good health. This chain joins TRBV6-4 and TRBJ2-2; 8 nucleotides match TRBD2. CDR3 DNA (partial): TGTGCCAGCAGTGACTCAGCGGGGGACACCGGGGAG. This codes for CASSDSAGDTGE. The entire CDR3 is CASSDSAGDTGELFF.